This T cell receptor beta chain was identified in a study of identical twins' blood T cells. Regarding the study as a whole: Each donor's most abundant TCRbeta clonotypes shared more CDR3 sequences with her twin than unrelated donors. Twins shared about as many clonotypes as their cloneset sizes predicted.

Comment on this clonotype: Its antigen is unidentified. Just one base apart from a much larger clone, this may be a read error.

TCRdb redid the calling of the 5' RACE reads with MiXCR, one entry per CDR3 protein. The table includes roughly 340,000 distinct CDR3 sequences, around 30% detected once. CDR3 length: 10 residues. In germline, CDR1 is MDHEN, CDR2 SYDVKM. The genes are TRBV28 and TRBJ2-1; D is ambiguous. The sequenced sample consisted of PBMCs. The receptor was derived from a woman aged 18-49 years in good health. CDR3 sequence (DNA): TGTGCCAGCAGTAGCAATGAGCAGTTATTC. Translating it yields CASSSNEQLF.